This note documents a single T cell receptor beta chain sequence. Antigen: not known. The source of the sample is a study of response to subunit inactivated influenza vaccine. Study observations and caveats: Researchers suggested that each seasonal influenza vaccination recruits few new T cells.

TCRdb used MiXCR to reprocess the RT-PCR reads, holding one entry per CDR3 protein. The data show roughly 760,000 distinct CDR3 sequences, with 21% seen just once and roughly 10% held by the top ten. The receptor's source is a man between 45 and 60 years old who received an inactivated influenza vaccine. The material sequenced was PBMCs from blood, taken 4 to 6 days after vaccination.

The CDR3 DNA reads TGTGCCAGCAGTCCAATGAAGGGTCTAGCGGGATACAATGAGCAGTTCTTC. This gives the protein CASSPMKGLAGYNEQFF. The chain joins TRBV12-3 or TRBV12-4 to TRBJ2-1; 9 nucleotides align to TRBD2. Losses at the gene ends were 5 bases for V and 4 bases for J; bases not matched to a gene: 12. CDR3 length: 17 residues.